This TCR beta chain was documented in a study of metastatic and nonmetastatic thyroid tumors. This clone was seen ten or more times. This CDR3 is built from 13 residues. The germline CDR1 and CDR2 sequences are SGHAT and FQNNGV. The V end was cut by 2 bases, the J end by 6 bases, with 9 bases between. Patients had received no treatment of any kind before thyroid surgery. TCRdb re-called clones from the PCR reads using MiXCR. The table shows some 25,000 clones, with around a fifth occurring only once. The receptor's source is a male donor with papillary thyroid cancer or a benign thyroid nodule (not recorded which). Some clones in this sample may be carry-over from other donors' samples. The chain uses TRBV11-2 and TRBJ2-3; no firm D call. The sample taken for sequencing was blood. As DNA, the CDR3 is TGTGCCAGCAGCTTAATCCGGCGGGATACGCAGTATTTT. It codes for CASSLIRRDTQYF.